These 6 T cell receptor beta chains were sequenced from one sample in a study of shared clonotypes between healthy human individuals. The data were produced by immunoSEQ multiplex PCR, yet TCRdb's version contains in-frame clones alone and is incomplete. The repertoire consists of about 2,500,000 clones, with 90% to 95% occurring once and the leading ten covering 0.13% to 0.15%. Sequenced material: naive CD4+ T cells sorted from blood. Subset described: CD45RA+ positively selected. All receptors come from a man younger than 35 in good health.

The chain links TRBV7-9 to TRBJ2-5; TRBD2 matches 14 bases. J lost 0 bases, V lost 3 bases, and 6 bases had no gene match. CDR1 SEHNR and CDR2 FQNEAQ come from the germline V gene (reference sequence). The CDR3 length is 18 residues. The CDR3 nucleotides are TGTGCCAGCAGCTTTTACGGGACTAGCGGGAGATACCAAGAGACCCAGTACTTC. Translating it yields CASSFYGTSGRYQETQYF.

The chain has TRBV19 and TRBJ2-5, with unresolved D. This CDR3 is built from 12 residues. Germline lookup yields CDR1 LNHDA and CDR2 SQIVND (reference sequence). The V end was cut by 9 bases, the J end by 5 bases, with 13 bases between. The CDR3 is CASGHPRETQYF. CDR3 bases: TGTGCCAGCGGTCACCCGAGGGAGACCCAGTACTTC.

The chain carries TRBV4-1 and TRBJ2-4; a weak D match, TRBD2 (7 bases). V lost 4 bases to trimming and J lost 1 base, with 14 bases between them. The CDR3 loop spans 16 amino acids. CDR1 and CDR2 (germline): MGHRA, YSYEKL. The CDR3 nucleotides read TGCGCCAGCAGCCGCCCCGGGGGGCTGGCCAAAAACATTCAGTACTTC. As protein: CASSRPGGLAKNIQYF.

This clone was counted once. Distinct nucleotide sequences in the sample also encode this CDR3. Written as DNA, the CDR3 is TGCGCCAGCACCCGTGGGACTGAAGCTTTCTTT. Its protein product is CASTRGTEAFF. The rearrangement uses TRBV10-2 and TRBJ1-1; no clear D. V lost 7 bases and J lost 5, with 8 bases in between. CDR3 size: 11 residues. Germline V gene lookup returns CDR1 WSHSY and CDR2 SAAADI.

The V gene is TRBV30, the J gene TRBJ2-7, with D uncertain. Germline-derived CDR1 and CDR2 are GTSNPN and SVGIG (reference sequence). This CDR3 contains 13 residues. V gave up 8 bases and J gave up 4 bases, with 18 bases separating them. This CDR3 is CAIRSVYRYEQYF. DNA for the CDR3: TGTGCCATAAGGTCAGTTTACCGTTACGAGCAGTACTTC.

DNA for the CDR3: TGTGCCAGCAGTGAGGGACTAGACAATGAGCAGTTCTTC. The encoded protein is CASSEGLDNEQFF. The chain combines TRBV6-4 with TRBJ2-1, with 8 bases fitting TRBD2. Germline trimming cut 3 bases from V and 5 bases from J; bases unmatched to any gene: 0. The CDR3 loop spans 13 amino acids. Per the germline V gene, CDR1 is MRHNA and CDR2 is SNTAGT.